This paragraph covers one T cell receptor beta chain sequence. Antigen: not known. These data originate in a study of regulatory T cells in long-lasting Graves disease. Arm-PCR with iRepertoire HTBI primers amplified the CDR3 regions for these TCR beta libraries. TCRdb called the multiplex PCR reads again in MiXCR, with one record for every CDR3 protein. The table has about 340,000 distinct CDR3 sequences, about 20% seen once. The CDR3 is 14 residues long. Trimming took 3 bases from V and 6 from J, leaving 11 bases between them. Germline CDR1 and CDR2: LNHDA and SQIVND (reference sequence). Study-level findings and limits: Lower TCR diversity characterized persistent Graves' patients relative to newly diagnosed patients. Persistent disease exhibited a predilection for TRBV28, TRBJ1-2 and TRBJ2-5.

Time point given: persistent/refractory GD, antithyroid drugs over 5 years with positive TRAb. PBMC-derived RNA was used for the TCR library. The gene calls are TRBV19 and TRBJ2-2; D uncertain. The clonotype was recovered from a female donor with Graves disease. The specimen was peripheral blood mononuclear cells (PBMCs), collected when the disease was refractory, from a patient treated with antithyroid drugs. CDR3 nucleotides: TGTGCCAGTAGTATGAACAGCCTTCCCGGGGAGCTGTTTTTT. This gives the protein CASSMNSLPGELFF.